Listed here is a single T cell receptor (beta chain). The antigen is undetermined. Gene names and germline match the mouse. The read is 1 residue too short to cover the CDR3 end, so that end is filled in from the germline J gene. The sample is drawn from a study of tissue T cells after allogeneic stem cell transplantation. Findings and caveats of the study: Which tissue TCRs were alloreactive or antigen-specific was not determined. Some clones might be persisting host cells. Anatomically similar tissues had similar TCR repertoires within each patient. Limitations included a small, clinically heterogeneous cohort and limited sampling depth. Tissue-detected TCR repertoire was only partly captured by blood and spleen T cells.

Profiling relied on immunoSEQ multiplex PCR, and the TCRdb table lists in-frame clones only, not all of them. The top ten clones hold roughly 0.91% of a sample with about 17,000 clones, less than 85% of them seen once. J lost 7 bases, V lost 0 bases, and 0 bases had no gene match. Germline values: CDR1 NNHDY, CDR2 SYVADS. This CDR3 comprises 13 residues. This chain uses TRBV13-3 with TRBJ2-4, with 9 bases lining up with TRBD1. This receptor was obtained from a female BALB/c mouse in good health. Mice of this strain are of MHC haplotype H2-d. Sample: spleen. CDR3 DNA (partial): TGTGCCAGCAGTGATGGGACAGGGGACACCTTGTAC. Amino acids: CASSDGTGDTLY. The complete CDR3 sequence is CASSDGTGDTLYF.